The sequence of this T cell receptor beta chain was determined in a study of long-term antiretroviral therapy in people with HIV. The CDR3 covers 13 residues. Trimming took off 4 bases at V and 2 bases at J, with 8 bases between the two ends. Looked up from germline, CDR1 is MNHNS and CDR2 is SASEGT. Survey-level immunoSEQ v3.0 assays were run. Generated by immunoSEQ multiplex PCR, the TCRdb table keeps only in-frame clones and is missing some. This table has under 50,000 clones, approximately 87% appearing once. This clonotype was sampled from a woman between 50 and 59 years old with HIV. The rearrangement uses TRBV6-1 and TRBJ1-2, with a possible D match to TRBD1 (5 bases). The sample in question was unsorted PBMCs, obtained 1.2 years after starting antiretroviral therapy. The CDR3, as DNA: TGTGCCAGCAGTGTGGACACGAACTATGGCTACACCTTC. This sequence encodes CASSVDTNYGYTF.